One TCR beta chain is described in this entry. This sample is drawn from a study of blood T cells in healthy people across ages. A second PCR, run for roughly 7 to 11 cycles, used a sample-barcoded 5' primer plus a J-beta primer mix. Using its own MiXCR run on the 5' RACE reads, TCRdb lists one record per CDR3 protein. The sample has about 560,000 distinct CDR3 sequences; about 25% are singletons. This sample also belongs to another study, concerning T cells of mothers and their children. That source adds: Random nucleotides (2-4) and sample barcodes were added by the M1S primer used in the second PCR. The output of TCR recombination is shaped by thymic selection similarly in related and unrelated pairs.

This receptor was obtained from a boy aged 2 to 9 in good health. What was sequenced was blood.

CDR3 in amino acids: CASKDGGETQYF. The CDR3 nucleotides read TGTGCCAGCAAAGACGGGGGGGAGACCCAGTACTTC. This sequence joins TRBV9 and TRBJ2-5; the match to TRBD2 covers 7 bases. Losses at the gene ends were 6 bases for V and 5 bases for J; bases not matched to a gene: 4. This CDR3 contains 12 residues. Germline CDR1 reads SGDLS; CDR2 reads YYNGEE.